This T cell receptor (beta chain) is drawn from a study of post-analysis software for immune sequencing data. Background on the study: The disease courses spanned relapsing-remitting, secondary progressive and progressive-relapsing forms of multiple sclerosis.

Study-level findings and limits: Roughly 5 TRBV segments, TRBV5-6, TRBV5-1 and TRBV20-1 among them, were found more frequent in patients than controls. A significant reduction in normalized Chao1 diversity was observed in multiple sclerosis patients versus controls.

Comments on this clonotype: The target antigen is unknown. A read error may produce the germline difference seen at one junction end.

Unique molecular identifiers were carried by the TCR beta cDNA libraries. Via MiXCR, TCRdb re-called the PCR reads, giving one row per CDR3 protein. Here the sample spans about 400,000 distinct CDR3 sequences, around 37% being singletons. Germline V gene sequence: CDR1 LNHNV, CDR2 YYDKDF (reference sequence). This CDR3 is built from 16 residues. The clonotype was recovered from a girl aged 5 to 17 with multiple sclerosis. The sequenced sample consisted of blood. The gene calls are TRBV15 and TRBJ2-6, with 7 bases aligning to TRBD2. CDR3 nucleotides: TGTGCCACCAGCAGAGGGGAGGGACCTGGGGCCAACGTCCGGACTTTC. Amino acid sequence: CATSRGEGPGANVRTF. Using reference TRBV15 and TRBJ2-6 for the parts outside the CDR3, the full variable domain is DAMVIQNPRYQVTQFGKPVTLSCSQTLNHNVMYWYQQKSSQAPKLLFHYYDKDFNNEADTPDNFQSRRPNTSFCFLDIRSPGLGDTAMYLCATSRGEGPGANVRTFGAGSRLTVL.